A single sample gave rise to the 13 T cell receptor beta chains below, sequenced in a study of post-analysis software for immune sequencing data. Broader study findings: Comparison of patients with controls showed a handful of TRBV segments more frequent in patients, TRBV5-6, TRBV5-1 and TRBV20-1 among them.

These receptors' antigens are unknown. Each TCR beta cDNA library carried unique molecular identifiers. From the PCR reads, TCRdb called clonotypes with MiXCR, one entry per CDR3 protein. Here the sample spans about 540,000 distinct CDR3 sequences, 34% being singletons. The specimen was blood. The receptors here all came from a girl under 18 with multiple sclerosis.

The chain carries TRBV27 and TRBJ1-2; D call uncertain. V was clipped by 7 bases and J by 7 bases, with 10 bases between them. Germline lookup yields CDR1 MNHEY and CDR2 SMNVEV (reference sequence). The CDR3 runs 11 residues. Here the CDR3 DNA reads TGTGCCAGCAAGACCAAGGCTGGCTACACCTTC. This codes for CASKTKAGYTF.

This clonotype was counted many times. The V call is TRBV28, the J call TRBJ2-7, with D perhaps matching TRBD1 (6 bases). V lost 2 bases and J lost 2, with 7 bases in between. This CDR3 comprises 13 residues. Germline CDR1 MDHEN, CDR2 SYDVKM. For the CDR3, the DNA is TGTGCCAGCAGTTTAGCAGGGGCCTACGAGCAGTACTTC. It codes for CASSLAGAYEQYF. Full variable domain (remainder filled in from reference TRBV28 and TRBJ2-7): DVKVTQSSRYLVKRTGEKVFLECVQDMDHENMFWYRQDPGLGLRLIYFSYDVKMKEKGDIPEGYSVSREKKERFSLILESASTNQTSMYLCASSLAGAYEQYFGPGTRLTVT.

The V and J genes are TRBV2 and TRBJ1-5; D ambiguous. V was pared by 2 bases and J by 2 bases, with 16 bases between. The CDR3 loop spans 17 amino acids. The germline CDR1 and CDR2 sequences are SNHLY and FYNNEI. The CDR3, as DNA: TGTGCCAGCAGTGAACTATCGGCAGGCATAGGCAATCAGCCCCAGCATTTT. Its protein product is CASSELSAGIGNQPQHF.

In its sample, this clonotype was seen a few times. The chain carries TRBV10-3 and TRBJ2-5; no firm D call. This CDR3 contains 16 residues. Trimming shortened V by 6 bases and J by 4 bases, and 21 bases separated the two germline ends. The germline V gene has CDR1 ENHRY and CDR2 SYGVKD. CDR3 sequence reads: CAISPAPDGAIETQYF. The CDR3 nucleotides read TGTGCCATCAGCCCAGCACCGGACGGAGCTATAGAGACCCAGTACTTC.

This chain joins TRBV28 and TRBJ1-5; D remains ambiguous. Germline lookup yields CDR1 MDHEN and CDR2 SYDVKM. The CDR3 totals 15 residues. Trimming stripped 3 bases from V and 6 bases from J, with 15 bases between. CDR3: CASSFADGVAQPQHF. In DNA form, the CDR3 reads TGTGCCAGCAGTTTCGCGGACGGAGTGGCTCAGCCCCAGCATTTT.

The V and J genes are TRBV29-1 and TRBJ2-7; D not certain. In germline, CDR1 is SQVTM, CDR2 ANQGSEA. The V and J ends lost 7 bases and 1 base respectively, with 11 bases between them. The CDR3 contains 12 residues. The CDR3 DNA is TGCAGCGCTCTGAACAGATCCTACGAGCAGTACTTC. The encoded protein is CSALNRSYEQYF.

This clonotype showed up just a few times. CDR3 nucleotide sequence: TGCAGTGCTTCTTATCTGACAGGGCCGGGTGAGCAGTTCTTC. This sequence encodes CSASYLTGPGEQFF. The chain is built from TRBV20-1 and TRBJ2-1, with TRBD1 matching over 7 bases. V lost 5 bases to trimming and J lost 9 bases; unmatched junction nucleotides: 13. The germline V gene encodes CDR1 DFQATT and CDR2 SNEGSKA (reference sequence). The CDR3 extends over 14 amino acids.

This clonotype was detected many times. This chain uses TRBV10-3 with TRBJ1-2; D is perhaps TRBD1 (5 bases). The V gene's germline CDR1 is ENHRY and CDR2 SYGVKD. CDR3 length equals 14 residues. V was cut by 2 bases and J by 2 bases, with 9 bases left in between. The CDR3 region is CAISEPTVNYGYTF. The CDR3 region has the DNA TGTGCCATCAGTGAGCCGACAGTCAACTATGGCTACACCTTC.

This clonotype has more than one count but fewer than ten. The CDR3 loop reads CASSDEGRDEQFF. CDR3 sequence (DNA): TGTGCCAGCAGCGACGAGGGCCGAGATGAGCAGTTCTTC. The gene calls are TRBV21-1 and TRBJ2-1; the table's D call of TRBD2 was not tested on the DNA. TRBV21-1 is labeled a pseudogene. The CDR3 length is 13 residues.

This clonotype has a count of ten or more. The V and J genes are TRBV5-6 and TRBJ2-5; D remains unclear. CDR3 size: 14 residues. CDR1 is SGHDT, CDR2 YYEEEE, per germline. V lost 0 bases and J 1 base, leaving 7 bases between the germline ends. For the CDR3, the DNA is TGTGCCAGCAGCTTGGGACGGATCCAAGAGACCCAGTACTTC. The encoded protein is CASSLGRIQETQYF.

V and J are TRBV5-1 and TRBJ2-3; TRBD2 matches at 13 bases. The CDR3 covers 14 residues. Germline CDR1 SGHRS, CDR2 YFSETQ. J was trimmed by 7 bases and V by 3 bases; bases with no gene match: 2. CDR3 loop: CASSWTSGGNTQYF. DNA for the CDR3: TGCGCCAGCAGCTGGACTAGCGGGGGAAATACGCAGTATTTT.

This sequence joins TRBV20-1 and TRBJ1-5; D may be TRBD1 (5 bases). The CDR3 extends over 15 amino acids. Trimming took 4 bases from V and 0 from J, leaving 13 bases between them. Germline-derived CDR1 and CDR2 are DFQATT and SNEGSKA (reference sequence). CDR3 sequence: CSAKGRADSNQPQHF. CDR3 coding DNA: TGCAGTGCTAAGGGACGGGCAGATAGCAATCAGCCCCAGCATTTT.

This clonotype was seen more than once but under ten times. The chain links TRBV20-1 to TRBJ2-7; D not certain. Trimming pared 1 base from V and 2 bases from J, leaving 9 bases between. Per the germline V gene, CDR1 is DFQATT and CDR2 is SNEGSKA (reference sequence). This CDR3 contains 13 residues. In nucleotides, the CDR3 is TGCAGTGCTAGAGGTCCGGGCACCTACGAGCAGTACTTC. This sequence encodes CSARGPGTYEQYF.